A single T cell receptor beta chain is shown here with its context. As yet, its antigen is unknown. The germline gene is not matched at one end of the junction; a read error may be the cause. Looked up from germline, CDR1 is MNHEY and CDR2 is SMNVEV (reference sequence). This CDR3 comprises 13 residues. The PCR was carried out with 60 Vbeta primers and 13 Jbeta primers. Profiling relied on immunoSEQ multiplex PCR, and the TCRdb table lists in-frame clones only, not all of them. Here the sample spans about 200,000 clones, approximately 80% being singletons. Unrecorded immune exposure was likely among donors, who were nominally healthy when sampled. This entry comes from a study of cytomegalovirus exposure and HLA in healthy donors. Study-wide points: In a later analysis, DRB1 alleles had the most associated TCRs; HLA-C alleles the fewest. The study carried out a later analysis of TCR beta sequences. It associated 16,951 of them with specific HLA alleles at a false discovery rate of 0.05.

The TCR comes from a man younger than 40 in good health and CMV-seronegative. Sequenced input: PBMCs. V usage is TRBV27 and J usage is TRBJ2-7; D may be TRBD2 (5 bases). The CDR3 region is CASSSHLGAEQVF. The CDR3 DNA is TGTGCCAGCAGTTCCCACCTGGGAGCGGAGCAGGTCTTC.